These 26 T cell receptor beta chains share one sample of origin, sequenced in a study of tumor-infiltrating lymphocytes in primary liver carcinoma. Unsorted bulk tissue (about 18-30 mg) underwent RNA and DNA co-extraction. A constant-region primer primed TCR beta cDNA synthesis from roughly 520 ng of total RNA. ARM-PCR was slightly modified, and three nested multiplex PCR rounds with it gave rise to the TCR beta libraries. The first two PCR rounds used TRBV1-TRBV30 primers with a Cbeta primer, roughly 10 cycles each. TCRdb reprocessed the multiplex PCR reads with MiXCR, giving one entry per CDR3 protein. This sample has under 130,000 distinct CDR3 sequences, with 82% found just once. Sequenced: liver tumor tissue from sampling region 3. Subset described: tumor region T3, left-lateral pole. These receptors were obtained from a man aged 40-49 years with primary liver carcinoma and hepatitis B virus infection.

Worth noting for this clonotype: A much bigger clone sits one base away, suggesting this may be a read error. This chain joins TRBV21-1 and TRBJ1-1; the table calls TRBD1, which could not be checked here. TRBV21-1 is annotated as a pseudogene. This CDR3 is built from 16 residues. The CDR3 loop reads CASSKRRGERNTEVFF. In DNA form, the CDR3 reads TGTGCCAGCAGCAAAAGGAGGGGGGAACGGAACACTGAAGTTTTCTTT.

The chain has TRBV5-1 and TRBJ2-3, with 12 bases aligning to TRBD2. The CDR3 extends over 17 amino acids. Trimming cost V 6 bases and J 5 bases; bases outside gene matches: 13. Looked up from germline, CDR1 is SGHRS and CDR2 is YFSETQ. The CDR3 coding sequence is TGCGCCAGCATCCTGGAAGCTAGCGGGAGGGCCCAAGATACGCAGTATTTT. Protein: CASILEASGRAQDTQYF.

Note on this clonotype: A read error is likely, as this CDR3 ends without the conserved phenylalanine or tryptophan. This rearrangement joins TRBV6-1 to TRBJ2-1; D remains unclear. V was pared by 2 bases and J by 6 bases, with 14 bases between. The germline CDR1 and CDR2 sequences are MNHNS and SASEGT. The CDR3 totals 15 residues. CDR3 residues: CASSERVAASNEQFC. DNA of the CDR3: TGTGCCAGCAGTGAAAGAGTAGCAGCCTCCAATGAGCAGTTCTGC.

By sample fraction, this clonotype is medium-sized. The chain carries TRBV6-5 and TRBJ2-7; 8 nucleotides match TRBD1. CDR1 is MNHEY and CDR2 is SVGAGI in the germline V gene. The CDR3 sequence is 13 residues long. The J segment lost 4 bases and the V segment lost 6 bases, leaving 5 bases of the junction unmatched. The CDR3 is CASRGTGEYEQYF. Here the CDR3 DNA reads TGTGCCAGCAGGGGGACAGGCGAGTACGAGCAGTACTTC.

The CDR3 nucleotides are TGTGCCAGCAGCTCCCCGGGTCGGGCAGATACGCAGTATTTT. This gives the protein CASSSPGRADTQYF. The chain recombines TRBV11-2 with TRBJ2-3; D is undetermined. Trimming removed 4 bases at V and 4 bases at J, with 12 bases between. The CDR3 is made up of 14 amino acids. The germline CDR1 and CDR2 sequences are SGHAT and FQNNGV.

In its sample, this clonotype was seen once. The germline gene is not matched at one end of the junction; a read error may be the cause. The V gene is TRBV29-1, the J gene TRBJ2-3, with D maybe TRBD2 (6 bases). This CDR3 spans 13 amino acids. Germline V gene sequence: CDR1 SQVTM, CDR2 ANQGSEA. The CDR3 DNA reads as TGCAGCGCCAGGCGGGGCAACATAGATAGGCAGTATTTT. Translating it yields CSARRGNIDRQYF.

Of note for this clonotype: The junction and the germline gene differ at one end; a read error may be behind it. The chain employs TRBV28 and TRBJ2-5, with D hard to call. Germline V CDR1 and CDR2: MDHEN, SYDVKM. This CDR3 comprises 15 residues. The CDR3 sequence: CDSSKPGSQEETQYF. The CDR3 nucleotides are TGTGACAGCAGTAAGCCCGGGTCACAAGAAGAGACCCAGTACTTC.

A remark on this clonotype: Compared with germline, one end of the junction differs, possibly owing to a read error. J is TRBJ2-1 and V is TRBV5-4; the match to TRBD1 covers 8 bases. The CDR3 length is 17 residues. Germline CDR1 SGHNT, CDR2 YYREEE (reference sequence). CDR3 nucleotides: TGTGCCAGCAGCTTGGGAAGCGGGTCAGGGGGCTACGATGAGCAGTTCTTC. This encodes CASSLGSGSGGYDEQFF.

This clonotype is categorized as medium-sized. The chain employs TRBV11-2 and TRBJ2-1; D call uncertain. V lost 7 bases and J lost 3, with 13 bases in between. The CDR3 is 14 amino acids. Germline CDR1 is SGHAT and CDR2 is FQNNGV. The CDR3 here is CASTPDGGYNEQFF. CDR3 nucleotides: TGTGCCAGCACCCCCGATGGCGGCTACAATGAGCAGTTCTTC.

A remark on this clonotype: At one end the junction does not follow the germline gene, possibly because of a read error. V gene TRBV12-3 or TRBV12-4 combines with J gene TRBJ1-2; no reliable D call. The CDR3 consists of 13 residues. CDR3 sequence reads: CVSSAERNYGYTF. For the CDR3, the DNA is TGTGTCAGCAGTGCTGAAAGGAATTATGGCTACACCTTC.

As concerns this clonotype: One end of the junction does not line up with germline, which may come from a read error. The rearrangement joins TRBV4-3 to TRBJ1-6, with 10 bases matching TRBD1. The CDR3 totals 16 residues. The germline V gene has CDR1 LGHNA and CDR2 YSLEER. CDR3 in DNA: TGCGCCAGCAGCCCCTGGGACAGGGGAAGGTATTCACCCCTCTACTTT. Translating it yields CASSPWDRGRYSPLYF.

The chain is built from TRBV29-1 and TRBJ1-2, with D possibly being TRBD1 (5 bases). V shed 1 base and J shed 6 bases, with 15 bases lying between them. The CDR3 loop spans 14 amino acids. Germline V gene lookup returns CDR1 SQVTM and CDR2 ANQGSEA. The CDR3 bases are TGCAGCGTTGAAGTGGATGAAGGGGTCGATGGCTACACCTTC. Encoded protein: CSVEVDEGVDGYTF.

Comments on this clonotype: Sequence at one end of the junction differs from germline and may be a read error. The V and J genes are TRBV4-3 and TRBJ2-5, with 10 positions matching TRBD2. CDR1 LGHNA and CDR2 YSLEER come from the germline V gene. The CDR3 is 17 amino acids. CDR3 sequence (DNA): TGCGCCAGCAGTCAAGCGGCTAGCGGGAGAACTCGTGAGACCCAGTACTTC. This sequence encodes CASSQAASGRTRETQYF.

Notes on this clonotype: A read error may produce the germline difference seen at one junction end. This chain links TRBV29-1 with TRBJ1-5; the D gene is possibly TRBD1 (5 bases). CDR1 is SQVTM, CDR2 ANQGSEA, per germline. The CDR3 is made up of 13 amino acids. DNA of the CDR3: TGCAGCGTTTTCGGACACATCAATCAGCCACAGCATTTT. As protein: CSVFGHINQPQHF. The variable domain in full, completed from reference TRBV29-1 and TRBJ1-5, reads SAVISQKPSRDICQRGTSLTIQCQVDSQVTMMFWYRQQPGQSLTLIATANQGSEATYESGFVIDKFPISRPNLTFSTLTVSNMSPEDSSIYLCSVFGHINQPQHFGDGTRLSIL.

Remarks on this clonotype: The CDR3 end shows no conserved phenylalanine or tryptophan, and so a read error is likely. The chain has TRBV6-1 and TRBJ2-7, with D hard to call. The germline CDR1 and CDR2 sequences are MNHNS and SASEGT. The CDR3 runs to 12 residues. Trimming cost V 2 bases and J 6 bases, with 8 bases left between them. The CDR3 nucleotides are TGTGCCAGCAGTGAATTATCGGGCGAGCAGTACCCC. Its protein product is CASSELSGEQYP.

Remarks on this clonotype: This likely comes from a read error, as the CDR3 has no conserved phenylalanine or tryptophan at its end. The DNA is omitted, as the CDR3 cannot be located on it reliably, and the CDR3 follows TCRdb's listing. The V call is TRBV11-1, the J call TRBJ2-4; TRBD2 is the table's D call, not checked against the DNA. The CDR3 adds up to 17 amino acids, both ends counted. From germline, CDR1 is SGHAT and CDR2 FQDESV (reference sequence). This CDR3 reads CASSFPGTSVAKNIQNL.

This clonotype was detected ten times or more. The chain joins TRBV28 to TRBJ2-3, with D possibly being TRBD2 (5 bases). V was cut by 7 bases and J by 2 bases, with 16 bases left in between. The CDR3 sequence is 15 residues long. Germline V gene lookup returns CDR1 MDHEN and CDR2 SYDVKM. The CDR3 sequence: CASIANAGATDTQYF. In nucleotides, the CDR3 is TGTGCCAGCATCGCAAACGCGGGTGCCACAGATACGCAGTATTTT.

For this clonotype: One end of the junction is discordant with germline, which a read error may explain. V usage is TRBV12-3 or TRBV12-4 and J usage is TRBJ2-1; D is perhaps TRBD2 (6 bases). This CDR3 spans 14 amino acids. The CDR3 loop is CASRLGAGYNDQFF. CDR3 sequence (DNA): TGTGCCAGCAGACTAGGGGCGGGGTACAATGATCAGTTCTTC.

This clonotype has a single count. A junction boundary mismatches the germline segment, possibly from a read error. V and J are TRBV24-1 and TRBJ1-5, with D possibly TRBD1 on 6 matching bases. Germline CDR1 and CDR2: KGHDR and SFDVKD. The CDR3 consists of 14 residues. The CDR3 region has the DNA TGCGCCACCATTGACCGGGACATAGGACAGCCCCAGCATTTT. Its protein is CATIDRDIGQPQHF.

The J gene is TRBJ2-2, the V gene TRBV29-1; perhaps TRBD2 as D (6 bases). This CDR3 is 14 amino acids long. V lost 5 bases, J lost 4 bases, and 14 bases lay in between. Germline V gives CDR1 SQVTM, CDR2 ANQGSEA. The CDR3 DNA follows: TGCAGCGTTTTGGGACGGGGGTTCACCGGGGAGCTGTTTTTT. It yields the protein CSVLGRGFTGELFF.

Note on this clonotype: The conserved phenylalanine or tryptophan normally closing the CDR3 is absent here, so this likely arose from a read error. The V and J genes are TRBV10-3 and TRBJ2-1, with unresolved D. Per germline, CDR1 ENHRY and CDR2 SYGVKD. The V end lost 7 bases, the J end lost 5 bases, and 18 bases lay between the germline ends. The CDR3 totals 15 residues. CDR3 residues: CAINRAGENDNEQFL. In nucleotides, the CDR3 is TGTGCCATCAATCGGGCCGGTGAAAATGACAATGAGCAGTTCTTA.

On this clonotype: Given the absence of the conserved phenylalanine or tryptophan at the CDR3 end, a read error is likely. The V gene is TRBV29-1, the J gene TRBJ1-1; D gene uncertain. Looked up from germline, CDR1 is SQVTM and CDR2 is ANQGSEA. The CDR3 is 15 amino acids. In nucleotides, the CDR3 is TGCAGCGTTCGGGCGGGGTGGGTAATGAACACTAAAGCTTTCTCT. Its translation: CSVRAGWVMNTKAFS.

As concerns this clonotype: A much more abundant neighbour one base away suggests this may be a read error. The V gene is TRBV7-2, the J gene TRBJ1-4; the D is unclear. In germline, CDR1 is SGHTA, CDR2 FQGNSA. The length of the CDR3 is 14 residues. The CDR3 sequence: CASSRSTTNEKLLF. In nucleotides, the CDR3 is TGTGCCAGCAGCCGTAGTACGACTAATGAAAAACTGCTTTTT.

Worth noting for this clonotype: At one end, the junction sequence differs from germline, possibly due to a read error. The V gene is TRBV11-2, the J gene TRBJ1-5, with D possibly being TRBD1 (6 bases). Germline V gene sequence: CDR1 SGHAT, CDR2 FQNNGV. This CDR3 region has 16 residues. The CDR3 DNA follows: TGTGCCAGTAGCCTAAAAGGGGGACTGACGAGTCAGTCCCAGCATTTT. Protein sequence: CASSLKGGLTSQSQHF.

The V gene is TRBV7-3, the J gene TRBJ2-1, with a weak D call TRBD2 (5 bases). V was trimmed by 2 bases and J by 5 bases, leaving 7 bases between them. The germline V gene has CDR1 SGHTA and CDR2 FQGTGA. The CDR3 extends over 13 amino acids. CDR3 sequence: CASSLARDNEQFF. DNA of the CDR3: TGTGCCAGCAGCTTAGCGCGGGACAATGAGCAGTTCTTC.

The rearrangement uses TRBV7-3 and TRBJ2-3, with D possibly called TRBD1 or TRBD2 (5 bases each). V lost 1 base and J 2 bases, leaving 16 bases between the germline ends. CDR3 length: 17 residues. Germline V lookup: CDR1 SGHTA, CDR2 FQGTGA. As DNA, the CDR3 is TGTGCCAGCAGCTTAAGGGCGGGCCAAGGGGCCACAGATACGCAGTATTTT. It yields the protein CASSLRAGQGATDTQYF.